This TCR beta chain was identified during a study of blood T cells in healthy people across ages. RNA extraction gave at least 5.5 micrograms of total RNA per sample. Germline V gene data show CDR1 as SGDLS and CDR2 as YYNGEE. This CDR3 has 16 residues. V lost 5 bases, J lost 3 bases, and 18 bases lay in between. PCR was performed a second time for roughly 7 to 12 cycles using a sample-barcoded 5' primer and a J-beta primer mix. A single record per CDR3 protein comes from TCRdb applying MiXCR to the 5' RACE reads. This sample has 800,000 or so distinct CDR3 sequences, with 20% to 25% found just once. The same sample was also used in a study of T cells of mothers and their children.

V is TRBV9 and J is TRBJ2-1; the D call may be TRBD1 or TRBD2 (6 bases each). The sequence came from a boy between 10 and 17 years old in good health. Sequencing was done on a sample of blood. The chain's CDR3 is CASRGGLETLYNEQFF. CDR3 sequence (DNA): TGTGCCAGCAGAGGGGGGCTAGAAACGCTCTACAATGAGCAGTTCTTC.